The 7 T cell receptor beta chains below all came from one sample that was sequenced in a study of preoperative IRX-2 immunotherapy in early breast cancer. Treatment in this sample: preoperative locoregional IRX-2 cytokine immunotherapy. Clones were read by immunoSEQ multiplex PCR, and TCRdb kept only the in-frame ones, dropping some. The sample carries around 2,800 clones, about 80% recorded once. The sequencing here drew on tumor tissue, taken after IRX-2 immunotherapy. Receptors were obtained from a human donor with breast cancer.

The gene calls are TRBV1 and TRBJ1-6; the table's TRBD1 call for D was not verified on the DNA. TRBV1 is marked as a pseudogene. This CDR3 contains 17 residues. The CDR3, as DNA: TGCGCCAGCAGCCAGGACACCCATAGCTCCTATAATTCACCCCTCCACTTT. It yields the protein CASSQDTHSSYNSPLHF.

V usage is TRBV18 and J usage is TRBJ2-5; D remains ambiguous. The CDR3 covers 13 residues. Trimming took 6 bases from V and 3 from J, leaving 11 bases between them. CDR1 KGHSH and CDR2 LQKENI come from the germline V gene. CDR3 nucleotides: TGTGCCAGCTCTGAGATACCCGAAGAGACCCAGTACTTC. This translates into CASSEIPEETQYF.

V gene TRBV14 combines with J gene TRBJ1-6; no firm D call. Between the trimmed V and J ends, which lost 0 bases and 7 bases, there was a span of 10 bases. The length of the CDR3 is 15 residues. Germline V gene sequence: CDR1 SGHDN, CDR2 FVKESK. The CDR3 loop is CASSQDGGRNSPLHF. The DNA for the CDR3 is TGTGCCAGCAGCCAAGATGGCGGCAGAAATTCACCCCTCCACTTT. Using reference TRBV14 and TRBJ1-6 for the parts outside the CDR3, the full variable domain is EAGVTQFPSHSVIEKGQTVTLRCDPISGHDNLYWYRRVMGKEIKFLLHFVKESKQDESGMPNNRFLAERTGGTYSTLKVQPAELEDSGVYFCASSQDGGRNSPLHFGNGTRLTVT.

The chain uses TRBV28 and TRBJ1-5, with D perhaps matching TRBD1 (6 bases). The V end was cut by 8 bases, the J end by 0 bases, with 14 bases between. This CDR3 contains 15 residues. Germline CDR1 and CDR2: MDHEN and SYDVKM. The CDR3 loop reads CASRRDTPSNQPQHF. For the CDR3, the DNA is TGTGCCAGCCGCCGGGACACCCCTAGCAATCAGCCCCAGCATTTT.

This chain connects TRBV1 to TRBJ2-5; TRBD2 reflects the table's D call only, with no check against the DNA. TRBV1 is annotated as a pseudogene. This CDR3 contains 15 residues. This CDR3 reads CASSQETGSRETQYF. In nucleotides, the CDR3 is TGCGCCAGCAGCCAAGAAACGGGGTCTCGGGAGACCCAGTACTTC.

The count of this clone is one. The chain uses TRBV1 and TRBJ1-1. TRBV1 is designated a pseudogene. The CDR3 is made up of 15 amino acids. The CDR3 nucleotides read TGCGCCAGCAGCCAAGATCTGGGTAGCGTCGCTGAAGCTTTCTTT. It translates to CASSQDLGSVAEAFF.

The chain carries TRBV11-3 and TRBJ1-3, with 9 bases lining up with TRBD1. The V gene end was trimmed by 5 bases and the J gene end by 4 bases; junction bases not matched to a gene: 6. This CDR3 region has 15 residues. The germline CDR1 and CDR2 sequences are SGHNT and YENEEA. The CDR3 spells CASSLQGAHGNTIYF. The CDR3 DNA is TGTGCCAGCAGCCTACAGGGGGCGCACGGAAACACCATATATTTT.